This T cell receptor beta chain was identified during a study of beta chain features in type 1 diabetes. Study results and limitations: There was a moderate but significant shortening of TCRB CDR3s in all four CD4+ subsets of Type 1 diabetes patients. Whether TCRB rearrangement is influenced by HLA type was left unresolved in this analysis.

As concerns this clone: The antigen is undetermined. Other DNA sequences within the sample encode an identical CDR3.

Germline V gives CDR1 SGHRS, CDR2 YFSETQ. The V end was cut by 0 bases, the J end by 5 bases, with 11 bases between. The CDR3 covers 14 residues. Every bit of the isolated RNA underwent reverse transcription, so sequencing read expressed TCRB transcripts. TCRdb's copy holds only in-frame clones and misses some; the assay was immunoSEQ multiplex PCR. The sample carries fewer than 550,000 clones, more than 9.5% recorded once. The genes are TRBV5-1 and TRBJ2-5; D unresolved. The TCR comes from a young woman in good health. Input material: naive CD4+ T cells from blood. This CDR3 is CASSLEGLGETQYF. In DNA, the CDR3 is TGCGCCAGCAGCTTGGAGGGCCTCGGCGAGACCCAGTACTTC.